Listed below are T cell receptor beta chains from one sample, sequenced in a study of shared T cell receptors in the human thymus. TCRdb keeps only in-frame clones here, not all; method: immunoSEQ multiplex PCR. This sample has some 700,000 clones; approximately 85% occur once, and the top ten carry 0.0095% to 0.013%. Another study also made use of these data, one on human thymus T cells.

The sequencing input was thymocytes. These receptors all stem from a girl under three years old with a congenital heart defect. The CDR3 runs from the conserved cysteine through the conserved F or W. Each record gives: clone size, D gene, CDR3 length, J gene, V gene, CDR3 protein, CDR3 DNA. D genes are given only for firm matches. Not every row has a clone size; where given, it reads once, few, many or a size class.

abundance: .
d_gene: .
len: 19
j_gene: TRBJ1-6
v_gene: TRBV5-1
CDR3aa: CASSLWGGQDHRYNSPLHF
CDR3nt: TGCGCCAGCAGCTTGTGGGGGGGGCAGGATCACCGTTATAATTCACCCCTCCACTTT

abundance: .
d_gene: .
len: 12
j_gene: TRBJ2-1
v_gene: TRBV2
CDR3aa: CASRRHPNEQFF
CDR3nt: TGTGCCAGCAGGAGGCACCCTAATGAGCAGTTCTTC

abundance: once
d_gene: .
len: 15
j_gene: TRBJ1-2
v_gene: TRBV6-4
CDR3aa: CAPARRGGDNYGYTF
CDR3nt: TGTGCCCCAGCCCGGAGGGGTGGGGATAACTATGGCTACACCTTC

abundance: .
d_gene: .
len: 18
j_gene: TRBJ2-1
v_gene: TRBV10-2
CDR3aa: CASTEGLLAESSYNEQFF
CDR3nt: TGCGCCAGCACCGAGGGGCTACTAGCTGAGAGCTCCTACAATGAGCAGTTCTTC

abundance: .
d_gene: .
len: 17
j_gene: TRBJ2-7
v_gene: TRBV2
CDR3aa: CASSEYVLSGRAHEQYF
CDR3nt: TGTGCCAGCAGTGAGTATGTACTCTCGGGAAGGGCCCACGAGCAGTACTTC

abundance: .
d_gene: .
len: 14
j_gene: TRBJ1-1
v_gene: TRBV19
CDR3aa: CASSIGGVVTEAFF
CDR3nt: TGTGCCAGTAGTATAGGCGGGGTTGTAACTGAAGCTTTCTTT

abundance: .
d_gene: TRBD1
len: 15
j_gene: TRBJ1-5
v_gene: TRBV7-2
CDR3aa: CASLSSGQGNQPQHF
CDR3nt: TGTGCCAGCCTATCTTCAGGACAGGGGAATCAGCCCCAGCATTTT

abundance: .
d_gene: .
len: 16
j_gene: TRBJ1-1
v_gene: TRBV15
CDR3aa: CATSRDLTAMNTEAFF
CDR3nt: TGTGCCACCAGCAGAGATCTCACAGCCATGAACACTGAAGCTTTCTTT

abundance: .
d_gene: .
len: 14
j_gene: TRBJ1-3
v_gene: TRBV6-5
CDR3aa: CASSPRPTKSTIYF
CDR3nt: TGTGCCAGCAGTCCGAGGCCGACTAAGAGCACCATATATTTT

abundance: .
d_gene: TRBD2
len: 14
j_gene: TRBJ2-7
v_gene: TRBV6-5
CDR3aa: CASSYSGLAGTEYF
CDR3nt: TGTGCCAGCAGTTACTCCGGACTAGCGGGTACGGAGTACTTC

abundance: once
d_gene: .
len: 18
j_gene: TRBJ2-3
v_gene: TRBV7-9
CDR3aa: CASSPGGGFYRLTDTQYF
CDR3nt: TGTGCCAGCAGCCCCGGCGGGGGCTTTTATAGATTGACAGATACGCAGTATTTT

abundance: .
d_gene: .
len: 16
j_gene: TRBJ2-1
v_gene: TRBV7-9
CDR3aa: CASSLDPGGLLNEQFF
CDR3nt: TGTGCCAGCAGCTTAGACCCCGGGGGGCTACTCAATGAGCAGTTCTTC

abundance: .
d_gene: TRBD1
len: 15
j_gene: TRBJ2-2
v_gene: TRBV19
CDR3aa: CASSVGQGATGELFF
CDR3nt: TGTGCCAGTAGCGTGGGACAGGGGGCTACCGGGGAGCTGTTTTTT

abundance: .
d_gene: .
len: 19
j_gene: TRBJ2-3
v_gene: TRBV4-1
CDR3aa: CASSQDGLPGQSPADTQYF
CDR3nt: TGCGCCAGCAGCCAAGATGGGCTCCCAGGGCAATCACCAGCAGATACGCAGTATTTT

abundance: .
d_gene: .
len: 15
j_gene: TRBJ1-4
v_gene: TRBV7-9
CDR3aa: CASSSWSATNEKLFF
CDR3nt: TGTGCCAGCAGCTCCTGGAGCGCAACTAATGAAAAACTGTTTTTT

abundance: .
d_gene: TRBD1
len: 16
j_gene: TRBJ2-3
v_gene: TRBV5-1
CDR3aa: CASSLRGPPSTDTQYF
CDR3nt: TGCGCCAGCAGCTTAAGGGGGCCTCCTAGCACAGATACGCAGTATTTT

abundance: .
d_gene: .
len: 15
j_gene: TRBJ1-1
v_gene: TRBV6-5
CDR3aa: CASRWTARGDTEAFF
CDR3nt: TGTGCCAGCAGGTGGACAGCTCGAGGGGACACTGAAGCTTTCTTT

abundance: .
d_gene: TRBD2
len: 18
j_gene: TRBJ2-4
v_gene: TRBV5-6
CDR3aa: CASRRGLAGTLAKNIQYF
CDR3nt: TGTGCCAGCAGAAGAGGTCTAGCGGGGACCCTAGCCAAAAACATTCAGTACTTC

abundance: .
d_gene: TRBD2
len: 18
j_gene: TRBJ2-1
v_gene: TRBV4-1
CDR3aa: CASSQVAGGRRSYNEQFF
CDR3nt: TGCGCCAGCAGCCAAGTAGCGGGGGGGCGGAGGTCCTACAATGAGCAGTTCTTC

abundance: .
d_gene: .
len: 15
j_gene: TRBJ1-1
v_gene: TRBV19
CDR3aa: CASSTPPGKNTEAFF
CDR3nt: TGTGCCAGTAGTACCCCACCGGGAAAGAACACTGAAGCTTTCTTT

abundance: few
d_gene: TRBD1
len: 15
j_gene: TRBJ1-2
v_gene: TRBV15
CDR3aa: CATSRGRGQGNGYTF
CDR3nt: TGTGCCACCAGCAGGGGCAGGGGGCAGGGAAACGGCTACACCTTC

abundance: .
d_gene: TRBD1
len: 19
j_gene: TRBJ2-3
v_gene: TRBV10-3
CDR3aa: CAISPPGQGAVGGTDTQYF
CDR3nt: TGTGCCATCAGTCCACCGGGACAGGGGGCGGTGGGGGGCACAGATACGCAGTATTTT

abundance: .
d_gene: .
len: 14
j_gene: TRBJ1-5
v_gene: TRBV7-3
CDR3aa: CASSLNTDNQPQHF
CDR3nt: TGTGCCAGCAGCTTAAACACAGATAATCAGCCCCAGCATTTT

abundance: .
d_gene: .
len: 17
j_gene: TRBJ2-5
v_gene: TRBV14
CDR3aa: CASSLKSTSLYQETQYF
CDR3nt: TGTGCCAGCAGCTTAAAGTCCACTAGCCTGTACCAAGAGACCCAGTACTTC

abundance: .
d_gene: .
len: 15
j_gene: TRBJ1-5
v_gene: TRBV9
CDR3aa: CASSVGGRAWQPQHF
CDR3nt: TGTGCCAGCAGCGTAGGAGGCAGGGCTTGGCAGCCCCAGCATTTT

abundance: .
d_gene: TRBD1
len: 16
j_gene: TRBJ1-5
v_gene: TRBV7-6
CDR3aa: CASSPLGQGRDQPQHF
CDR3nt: TGTGCCAGCAGCCCTCTGGGACAGGGCAGGGATCAGCCCCAGCATTTT

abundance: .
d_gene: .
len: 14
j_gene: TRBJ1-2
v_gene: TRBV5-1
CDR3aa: CASSGIDSTYGYTF
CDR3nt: TGCGCCAGCAGCGGAATAGACAGTACCTATGGCTACACCTTC

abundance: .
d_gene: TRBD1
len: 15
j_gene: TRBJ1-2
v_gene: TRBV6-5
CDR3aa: CASSYTRGRRDGYTF
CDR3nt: TGTGCCAGCAGTTACACGAGGGGGCGACGTGACGGCTACACCTTC

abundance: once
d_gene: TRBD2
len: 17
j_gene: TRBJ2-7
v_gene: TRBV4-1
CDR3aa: CASSQDIGSGLVLEQYF
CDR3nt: TGCGCCAGCAGCCAAGATATAGGGTCGGGACTAGTTCTCGAGCAGTACTTC

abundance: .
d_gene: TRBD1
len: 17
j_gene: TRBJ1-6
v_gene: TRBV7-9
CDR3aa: CASSGWDRGTYFSPLHF
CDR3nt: TGTGCCAGCAGCGGGTGGGACAGAGGGACATACTTTTCACCCCTCCACTTT

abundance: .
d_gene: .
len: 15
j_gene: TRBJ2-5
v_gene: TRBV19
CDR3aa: CASSIHAPTIETQYF
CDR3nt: TGTGCCAGTAGTATCCATGCCCCTACGATTGAGACCCAGTACTTC

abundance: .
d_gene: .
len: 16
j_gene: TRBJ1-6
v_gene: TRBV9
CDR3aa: CASSVDWGENNSPLHF
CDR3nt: TGTGCCAGCAGCGTAGACTGGGGCGAAAATAATTCACCCCTCCACTTT

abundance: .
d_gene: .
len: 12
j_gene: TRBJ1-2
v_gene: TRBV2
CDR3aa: CASSGTDYGYTF
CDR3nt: TGTGCCAGCAGTGGGACAGACTATGGCTACACCTTC

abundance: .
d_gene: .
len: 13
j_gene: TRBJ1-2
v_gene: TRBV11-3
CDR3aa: CASSPPRGQGYTF
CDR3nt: TGTGCCAGCAGCCCCCCCCGTGGCCAAGGCTACACCTTC

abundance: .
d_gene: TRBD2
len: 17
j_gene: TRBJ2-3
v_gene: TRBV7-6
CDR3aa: CASSLVNSGGPGDTQYF
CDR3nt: TGTGCCAGCAGCTTAGTGAATAGCGGGGGGCCGGGGGATACGCAGTATTTT

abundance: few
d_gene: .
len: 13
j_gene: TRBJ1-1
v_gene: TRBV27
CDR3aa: CASSLNGNTEAFF
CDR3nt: TGTGCCAGCAGTTTAAACGGGAACACTGAAGCTTTCTTT

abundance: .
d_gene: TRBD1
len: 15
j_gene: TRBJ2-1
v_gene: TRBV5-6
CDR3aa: CASSSTGEVRDEQFF
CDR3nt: TGTGCCAGCAGCTCGACAGGGGAGGTTCGCGATGAGCAGTTCTTC

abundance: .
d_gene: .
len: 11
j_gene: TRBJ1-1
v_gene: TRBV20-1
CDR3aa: CSAPTGPEAFF
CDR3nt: TGCAGTGCTCCAACAGGGCCTGAAGCTTTCTTT

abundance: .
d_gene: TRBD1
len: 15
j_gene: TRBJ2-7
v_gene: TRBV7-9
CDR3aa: CASSFGQDYSYEQYF
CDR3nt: TGTGCCAGCAGCTTCGGACAGGATTACTCCTACGAGCAGTACTTC

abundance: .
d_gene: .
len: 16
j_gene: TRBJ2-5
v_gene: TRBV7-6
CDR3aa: CASSSTPRALTETQYF
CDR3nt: TGTGCCAGCAGCTCGACCCCCAGGGCTTTGACCGAGACCCAGTACTTC

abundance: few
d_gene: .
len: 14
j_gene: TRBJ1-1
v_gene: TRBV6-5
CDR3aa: CASSPIRDPREAFF
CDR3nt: TGTGCCAGCAGCCCCATCAGGGATCCTCGGGAAGCTTTCTTT

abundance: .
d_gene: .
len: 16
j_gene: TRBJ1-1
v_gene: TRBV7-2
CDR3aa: CASSLGRGGIGTEAFF
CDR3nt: TGTGCCAGCAGCTTAGGTCGGGGGGGGATTGGCACTGAAGCTTTCTTT

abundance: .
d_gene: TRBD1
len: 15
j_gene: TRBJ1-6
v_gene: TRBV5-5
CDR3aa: CASSIGQGFGSPLHF
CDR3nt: TGTGCCAGCAGCATCGGACAGGGCTTTGGTTCACCCCTCCACTTT

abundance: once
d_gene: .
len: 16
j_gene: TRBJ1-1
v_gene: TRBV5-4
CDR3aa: CASSCPLGEANTEAFF
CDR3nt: TGTGCCAGCTCTTGCCCCCTAGGGGAGGCCAACACTGAAGCTTTCTTT

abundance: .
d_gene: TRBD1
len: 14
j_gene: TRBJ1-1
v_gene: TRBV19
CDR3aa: CASSVDRENTEAFF
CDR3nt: TGTGCCAGTAGTGTGGACAGGGAGAACACTGAAGCTTTCTTT

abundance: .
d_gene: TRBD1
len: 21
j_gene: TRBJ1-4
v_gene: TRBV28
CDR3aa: CASSSGQGADSIGIFREKLFF
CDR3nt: TGTGCCAGCAGTTCCGGACAGGGGGCGGACAGTATAGGAATATTTCGAGAAAAACTGTTTTTT

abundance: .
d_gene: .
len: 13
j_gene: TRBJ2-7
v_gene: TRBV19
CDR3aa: CASSNFRGYEQYF
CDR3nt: TGTGCCAGTAGTAACTTCAGGGGCTACGAGCAGTACTTC

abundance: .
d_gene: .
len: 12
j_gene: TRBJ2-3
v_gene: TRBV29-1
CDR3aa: CSVDSSTDTQYF
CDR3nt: TGCAGCGTTGACTCCAGCACAGATACGCAGTATTTT

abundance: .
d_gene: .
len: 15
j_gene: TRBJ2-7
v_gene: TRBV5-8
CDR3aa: CASSLGDTGFLEQYF
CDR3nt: TGTGCCAGCAGCTTGGGGGACACAGGGTTTCTCGAGCAGTACTTC

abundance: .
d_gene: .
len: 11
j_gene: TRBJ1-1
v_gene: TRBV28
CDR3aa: CASSPDTEAFF
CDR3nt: TGTGCCAGCAGCCCGGACACTGAAGCTTTCTTT

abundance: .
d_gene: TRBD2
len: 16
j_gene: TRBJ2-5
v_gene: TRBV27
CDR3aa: CASSLRGLAGKETQYF
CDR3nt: TGTGCCAGCAGTTTACGGGGACTAGCGGGGAAAGAGACCCAGTACTTC

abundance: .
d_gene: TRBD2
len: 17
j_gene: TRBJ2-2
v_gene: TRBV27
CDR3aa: CASSLSSAGGRPGELFF
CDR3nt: TGTGCCAGCAGTTTATCTTCGGCGGGGGGGCGACCCGGGGAGCTGTTTTTT

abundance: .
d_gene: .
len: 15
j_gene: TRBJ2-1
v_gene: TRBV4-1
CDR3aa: CASSRGHQTYNEQFF
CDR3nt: TGCGCCAGCAGCCGAGGGCACCAAACCTACAATGAGCAGTTCTTC

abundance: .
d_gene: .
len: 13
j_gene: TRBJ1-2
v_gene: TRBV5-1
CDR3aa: CASSRGGNYGYTF
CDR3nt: TGCGCCAGCAGCCGGGGAGGGAACTATGGCTACACCTTC

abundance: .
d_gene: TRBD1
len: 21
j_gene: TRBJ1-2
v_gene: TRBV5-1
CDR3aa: CASSLAYFGGDSRNPAYGYTF
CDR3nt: TGCGCCAGCAGCTTGGCGTACTTCGGGGGGGACAGCCGAAATCCAGCCTATGGCTACACCTTC